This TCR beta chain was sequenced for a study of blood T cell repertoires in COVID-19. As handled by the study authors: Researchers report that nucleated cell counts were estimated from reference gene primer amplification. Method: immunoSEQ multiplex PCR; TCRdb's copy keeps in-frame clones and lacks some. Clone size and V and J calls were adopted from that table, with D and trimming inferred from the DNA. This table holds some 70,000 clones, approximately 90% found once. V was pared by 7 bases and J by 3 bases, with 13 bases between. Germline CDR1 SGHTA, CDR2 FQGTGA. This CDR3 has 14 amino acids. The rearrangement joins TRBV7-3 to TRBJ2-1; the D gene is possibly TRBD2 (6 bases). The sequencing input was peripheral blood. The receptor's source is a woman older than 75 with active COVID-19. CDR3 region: CASTRTTNYNEQFF. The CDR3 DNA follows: TGTGCCAGCACCCGGACTACCAACTACAATGAGCAGTTCTTC. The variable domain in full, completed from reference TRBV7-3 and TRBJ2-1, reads GAGVSQTPSNKVTEKGKYVELRCDPISGHTALYWYRQSLGQGPEFLIYFQGTGAADDSGLPNDRFFAVRPEGSVSTLKIQRTERGDSAVYLCASTRTTNYNEQFFGPGTRLTVL.